These T cell receptor beta chains were read from a single sample in a study of blood T cell repertoires in COVID-19. The protocol was immunoSEQ multiplex PCR, while the TCRdb copy is restricted to in-frame clones and leaves out a portion. The sample records around 140,000 clones, approximately 90% being singletons. Material for sequencing was PBMCs or T cells enriched from blood (not recorded which). Receptors originate from a man aged 45 to 65 who had recovered from COVID-19. Both conserved end residues are part of each CDR3. The D gene is left open where the match is weak. Only some rows state a clone size, as once, few, many or a class for expanded clones.

j_gene | d_gene | v_gene | abundance | CDR3aa | CDR3nt
TRBJ1-5 | - | TRBV7-8 | - | CASSFSRIGENQPQHF | TGTGCCAGCAGCTTTAGCAGGATAGGGGAAAATCAGCCCCAGCATTTT
TRBJ1-3 | TRBD1 | TRBV30 | - | CAWSPGTGGKGNTIYF | TGTGCCTGGAGTCCCGGGACAGGGGGCAAGGGAAACACCATATATTTT
TRBJ1-1 | TRBD1 | TRBV5-1 | - | CASSRAPDRAEAFF | TGCGCCAGCAGCCGGGCCCCGGACAGGGCTGAAGCTTTCTTT
TRBJ1-2 | - | TRBV24-1 | once | CATSDTGTTDGYTF | TGTGCCACCAGTGATACAGGGACTACGGATGGCTACACCTTC
TRBJ2-6 | TRBD1 | TRBV18 | - | CASSPTDRAGANVLTF | TGTGCCAGCTCACCCACGGACAGGGCTGGGGCCAACGTCCTGACTTTC
TRBJ2-5 | TRBD1 | TRBV7-8 | - | CASSLATGETQYF | TGTGCCAGCAGCTTAGCGACAGGGGAGACCCAGTACTTC
TRBJ1-4 | TRBD1 | TRBV4-3 | - | CASSQRTGAEKLFF | TGCGCCAGCAGCCAAAGGACAGGGGCTGAAAAACTGTTTTTT
TRBJ1-1 | - | TRBV9 | - | CASSPGGGLDTEAFF | TGTGCCAGCAGCCCTGGGGGGGGGCTGGACACTGAAGCTTTCTTT
TRBJ2-1 | - | TRBV6-5 | - | CASSYSGARYNEQFF | TGTGCCAGCAGTTACTCAGGGGCGAGGTACAATGAGCAGTTCTTC
TRBJ1-5 | - | TRBV9 | once | CASSGQGTGNQPQHF | TGTGCCAGCAGCGGGCAGGGAACGGGCAATCAGCCCCAGCATTTT
TRBJ1-2 | - | TRBV18 | - | CASSPWQAADYGGYTF | TGTGCCAGCTCACCATGGCAGGCAGCCGACTATGGTGGCTACACCTTC
TRBJ2-5 | - | TRBV7-3 | - | CASSLMAGRQETQYF | TGTGCCAGCAGCTTAATGGCTGGCAGACAAGAGACCCAGTACTTC
TRBJ1-2 | - | TRBV6-2/TRBV6-3 | - | CASSSKTPGGSGYTF | TGTGCCAGCAGTTCGAAAACCCCCGGAGGTTCCGGCTACACCTTC
TRBJ1-5 | - | TRBV27 | - | CASSLLARVSNQPQHF | TGTGCCAGCAGTTTATTGGCCAGGGTTAGCAATCAGCCCCAGCATTTT
TRBJ1-2 | TRBD1 | TRBV9 | once | CASSQGTGGYGYTF | TGTGCCAGCAGCCAAGGGACAGGGGGCTATGGCTACACCTTC
TRBJ2-1 | TRBD2 | TRBV5-6 | - | CASTLGREASYNEQFF | TGTGCCAGCACCCTGGGGCGGGAGGCTTCCTACAATGAGCAGTTCTTC
TRBJ2-1 | TRBD1 | TRBV28 | - | CASSFYVWDRYNEQFF | TGTGCCAGCAGTTTCTACGTTTGGGACAGATACAATGAGCAGTTCTTC
TRBJ2-5 | TRBD2 | TRBV29-1 | - | CSVSGGGETQYF | TGCAGCGTCTCTGGGGGGGGAGAGACCCAGTACTTC
TRBJ1-5 | - | TRBV6-5 | - | CASSPEGAIQPQHF | TGTGCCAGCAGTCCCGAGGGTGCTATCCAGCCCCAGCATTTT
TRBJ2-5 | TRBD2 | TRBV7-2 | - | CASSFNSAGVGETQYF | TGTGCCAGCAGCTTTAATTCGGCGGGAGTTGGAGAGACCCAGTACTTC
TRBJ2-7 | TRBD2 | TRBV6-2/TRBV6-3 | - | CASSPSGYSYEQYF | TGTGCCAGCAGCCCTAGCGGGTACTCCTACGAGCAGTACTTC
TRBJ1-1 | TRBD1 | TRBV7-9 | - | CASSLFGGTGTEAFF | TGTGCCAGCAGCTTATTCGGGGGGACAGGCACTGAAGCTTTCTTT
TRBJ1-4 | - | TRBV4-3 | - | CASSQDSREYEKLFF | TGCGCCAGCAGCCAAGATTCCAGGGAATATGAAAAACTGTTTTTT
TRBJ1-3 | - | TRBV4-3 | - | CASSQDAGVGNTIYF | TGCGCCAGCAGCCAAGATGCGGGAGTTGGTAACACCATATATTTT
TRBJ1-6 | TRBD1 | TRBV4-3 | - | CASSQIPGQGYSPLHF | TGCGCCAGCAGCCAAATACCGGGACAGGGGTATTCACCCCTCCACTTT
TRBJ1-1 | - | TRBV9 | - | CASSVVDTNTEAFF | TGTGCCAGCAGCGTAGTGGACACAAACACTGAAGCTTTCTTT
TRBJ2-2 | - | TRBV2 | - | CASSYSGELFF | TGTGCCAGCAGCTATTCTGGGGAGCTGTTTTTT
TRBJ1-3 | - | TRBV30 | - | CAWWRGTGNTIYF | TGTGCCTGGTGGAGAGGGACTGGAAACACCATATATTTT
TRBJ2-5 | TRBD2 | TRBV20-1 | - | CSALGGETQYF | TGCAGTGCTTTGGGGGGGGAGACCCAGTACTTC
TRBJ1-4 | - | TRBV7-8 | - | CASSLGGTVGEKLFF | TGTGCCAGCAGCTTAGGAGGAACGGTTGGGGAAAAACTGTTTTTT
TRBJ2-2 | TRBD1 | TRBV4-1 | - | CASSLREGAGNTGELFF | TGCGCCAGCAGCCTAAGAGAGGGGGCCGGGAACACCGGGGAGCTGTTTTTT
TRBJ2-5 | - | TRBV13 | - | CASSLVGGTLETQYF | TGTGCCAGCAGCTTAGTCGGGGGAACTTTGGAGACCCAGTACTTC
TRBJ2-7 | TRBD1 | TRBV7-2 | - | CASSLGTGGRYEQYF | TGTGCCAGCAGCTTAGGGACAGGGGGCCGATACGAGCAGTACTTC
TRBJ1-6 | TRBD1 | TRBV5-1 | - | CASSLRTGAFSYNSPLHF | TGCGCCAGCAGCTTACGGACAGGGGCCTTCTCCTATAATTCACCCCTCCACTTT
TRBJ2-7 | - | TRBV5-1 | - | CASSLALEDEQYF | TGCGCCAGCAGCTTGGCACTAGAAGACGAGCAGTACTTC
TRBJ2-4 | TRBD1 | TRBV19 | - | CASSPGQGRGDNIQYF | TGTGCCAGTAGCCCGGGACAGGGACGTGGTGACAACATTCAGTACTTC
TRBJ1-2 | TRBD1 | TRBV13 | - | CASSLSWTGFNYGYTF | TGTGCCAGCAGCTTATCATGGACAGGGTTTAACTATGGCTACACCTTC
TRBJ1-5 | - | TRBV5-1 | - | CASSLDEGQPQHF | TGCGCCAGCAGCTTGGACGAGGGTCAGCCCCAGCATTTT
TRBJ1-2 | TRBD1 | TRBV6-5 | - | CASRDRDRVSYGYTF | TGTGCCAGCAGGGACAGGGACAGGGTCTCCTATGGCTACACCTTC
TRBJ1-2 | - | TRBV4-3 | - | CASSDRNYGYTF | TGCGCCAGCTCTGACAGAAACTATGGCTACACCTTC
TRBJ2-1 | - | TRBV3-1/TRBV3-2 | - | CASSPYGGTYNEQFF | TGTGCCAGCAGCCCCTATGGCGGAACCTACAATGAGCAGTTCTTC
TRBJ1-2 | TRBD1 | TRBV5-5 | - | CASSLWTGYGYTF | TGTGCCAGCAGCTTGTGGACAGGCTATGGCTACACCTTC
TRBJ1-2 | TRBD1 | TRBV5-1 | few | CASSLPGGGSYGYTF | TGCGCCAGCAGCTTACCAGGGGGCGGGAGCTATGGCTACACCTTC
TRBJ1-4 | - | TRBV9 | - | CASAAAREKLFF | TGTGCCAGCGCAGCTGCTAGAGAAAAACTGTTTTTT
TRBJ1-1 | TRBD1 | TRBV7-2 | - | CASSVPSGRGPSNTEAFF | TGTGCCAGCAGCGTACCGTCAGGCAGGGGGCCTTCGAACACTGAAGCTTTCTTT
TRBJ2-5 | TRBD1 | TRBV11-2 | - | CASSLRTGWGQETQYF | TGTGCCAGCAGTTTGCGGACAGGATGGGGGCAAGAGACCCAGTACTTC
TRBJ2-3 | TRBD2 | TRBV10-3 | - | CAISGWTSGGGADTQYF | TGTGCCATCAGTGGATGGACTAGCGGGGGAGGAGCAGATACGCAGTATTTT
TRBJ2-3 | - | TRBV3-1/TRBV3-2 | - | CASSQDAVLKHTQYF | TGTGCCAGCAGCCAAGATGCTGTCCTGAAGCATACGCAGTATTTT